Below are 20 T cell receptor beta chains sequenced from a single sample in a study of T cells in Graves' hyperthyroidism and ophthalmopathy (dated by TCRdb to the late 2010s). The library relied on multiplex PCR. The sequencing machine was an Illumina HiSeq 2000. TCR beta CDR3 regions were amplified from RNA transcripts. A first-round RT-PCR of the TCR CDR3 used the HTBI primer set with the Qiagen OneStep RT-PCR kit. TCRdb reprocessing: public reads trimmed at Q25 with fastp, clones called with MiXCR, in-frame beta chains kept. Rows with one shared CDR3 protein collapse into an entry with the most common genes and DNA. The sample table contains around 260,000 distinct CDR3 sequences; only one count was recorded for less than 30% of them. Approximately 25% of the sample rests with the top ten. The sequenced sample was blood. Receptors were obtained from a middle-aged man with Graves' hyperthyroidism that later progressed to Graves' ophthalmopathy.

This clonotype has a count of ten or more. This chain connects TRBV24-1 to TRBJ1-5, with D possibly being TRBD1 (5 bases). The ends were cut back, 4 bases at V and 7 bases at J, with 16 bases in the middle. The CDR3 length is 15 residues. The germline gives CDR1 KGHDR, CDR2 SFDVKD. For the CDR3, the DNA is TGTGCCACCAGTGACCTGGAGGGGAACGGGCAGCCCCAGCATTTT. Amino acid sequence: CATSDLEGNGQPQHF.

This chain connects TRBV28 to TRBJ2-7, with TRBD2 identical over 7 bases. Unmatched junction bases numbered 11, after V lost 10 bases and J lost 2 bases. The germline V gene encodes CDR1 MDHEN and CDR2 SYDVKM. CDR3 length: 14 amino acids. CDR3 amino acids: CATLVEGRAYEQYF. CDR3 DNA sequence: TGTGCCACTCTCGTAGAAGGGAGGGCCTACGAGCAGTACTTC. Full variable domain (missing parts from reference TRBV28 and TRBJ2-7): DVKVTQSSRYLVKRTGEKVFLECVQDMDHENMFWYRQDPGLGLRLIYFSYDVKMKEKGDIPEGYSVSREKKERFSLILESASTNQTSMYLCATLVEGRAYEQYFGPGTRLTVT.

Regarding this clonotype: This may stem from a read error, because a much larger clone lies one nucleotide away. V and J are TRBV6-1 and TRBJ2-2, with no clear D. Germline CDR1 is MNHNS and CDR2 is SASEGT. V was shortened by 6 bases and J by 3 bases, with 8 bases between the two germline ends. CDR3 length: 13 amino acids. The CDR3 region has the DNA TGTGCCAGCAGCATATGGGACACCGGGGAGCTGTTTTTT. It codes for CASSIWDTGELFF.

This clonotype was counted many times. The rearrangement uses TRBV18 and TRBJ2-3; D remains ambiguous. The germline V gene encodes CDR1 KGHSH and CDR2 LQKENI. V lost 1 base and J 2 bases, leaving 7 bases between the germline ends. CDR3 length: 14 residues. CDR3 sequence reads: CASSPQRLTDTQYF. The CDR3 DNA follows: TGTGCCAGCTCACCACAAAGACTCACAGATACGCAGTATTTT.

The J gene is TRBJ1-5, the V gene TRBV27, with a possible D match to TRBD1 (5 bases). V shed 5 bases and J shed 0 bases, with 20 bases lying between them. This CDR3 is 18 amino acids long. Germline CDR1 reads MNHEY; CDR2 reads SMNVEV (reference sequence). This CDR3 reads CASSPFDPGVFSNQPQHF. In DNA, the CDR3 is TGTGCCAGCAGTCCCTTTGACCCGGGGGTTTTTAGCAATCAGCCCCAGCATTTT.

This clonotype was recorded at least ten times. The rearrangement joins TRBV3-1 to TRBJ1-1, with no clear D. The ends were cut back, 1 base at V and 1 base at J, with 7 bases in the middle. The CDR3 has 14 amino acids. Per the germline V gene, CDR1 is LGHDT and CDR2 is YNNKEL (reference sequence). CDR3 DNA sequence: TGTGCCAGCAGCCAAGGTCCGGCGAACACTGAAGCTTTCTTT. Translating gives CASSQGPANTEAFF.

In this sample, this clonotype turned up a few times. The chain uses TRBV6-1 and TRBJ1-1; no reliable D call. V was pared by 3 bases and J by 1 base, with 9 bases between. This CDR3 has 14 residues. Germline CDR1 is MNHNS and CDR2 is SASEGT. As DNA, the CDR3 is TGTGCCAGCAGTGAGACCGGGAGGAACACTGAAGCTTTCTTT. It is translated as CASSETGRNTEAFF.

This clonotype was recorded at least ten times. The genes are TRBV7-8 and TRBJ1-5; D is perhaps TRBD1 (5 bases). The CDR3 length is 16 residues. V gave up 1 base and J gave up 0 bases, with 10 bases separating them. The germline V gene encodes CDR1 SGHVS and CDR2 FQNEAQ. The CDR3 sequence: CASSLVGQISNQPQHF. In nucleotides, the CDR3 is TGTGCCAGCAGCTTAGTCGGACAAATTAGCAATCAGCCCCAGCATTTT.

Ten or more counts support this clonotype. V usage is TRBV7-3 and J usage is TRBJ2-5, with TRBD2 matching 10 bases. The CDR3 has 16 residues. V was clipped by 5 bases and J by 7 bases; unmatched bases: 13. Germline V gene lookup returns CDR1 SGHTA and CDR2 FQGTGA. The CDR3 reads CASSKSSGGSLGTQYF. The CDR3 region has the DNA TGTGCCAGCAGCAAGAGTAGCGGGGGGTCCCTCGGGACCCAGTACTTC.

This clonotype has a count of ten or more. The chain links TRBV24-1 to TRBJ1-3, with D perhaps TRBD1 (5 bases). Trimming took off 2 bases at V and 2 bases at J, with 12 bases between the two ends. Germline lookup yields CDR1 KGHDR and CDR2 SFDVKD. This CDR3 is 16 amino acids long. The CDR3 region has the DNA TGTGCCACCAGTGATTCTACCCGGGGCCCTGGAAACACCATATATTTT. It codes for CATSDSTRGPGNTIYF.

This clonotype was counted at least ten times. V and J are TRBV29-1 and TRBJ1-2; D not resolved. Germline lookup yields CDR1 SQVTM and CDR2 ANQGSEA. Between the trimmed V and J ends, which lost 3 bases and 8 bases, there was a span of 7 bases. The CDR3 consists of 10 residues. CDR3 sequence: CSVDRGGYTF. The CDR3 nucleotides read TGCAGCGTTGATCGGGGAGGCTACACCTTC.

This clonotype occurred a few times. This chain's CDR3 is CASSLGPISYEQYF. In DNA form, the CDR3 reads TGTGCCAGCAGCTTAGGTCCTATCTCCTACGAGCAGTACTTC. The chain uses TRBV7-2 and TRBJ2-7; no clear D gene. The V and J ends lost 1 base and 0 bases respectively, with 7 bases between them. This CDR3 comprises 14 residues. Germline values: CDR1 SGHTA, CDR2 FQGNSA.

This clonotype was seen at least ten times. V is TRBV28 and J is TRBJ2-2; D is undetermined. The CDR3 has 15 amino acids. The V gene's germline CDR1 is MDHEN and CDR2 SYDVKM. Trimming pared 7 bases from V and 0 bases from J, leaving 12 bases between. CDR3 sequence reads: CASIYAGANTGELFF. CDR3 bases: TGTGCCAGCATTTACGCAGGAGCGAACACCGGGGAGCTGTTTTTT.

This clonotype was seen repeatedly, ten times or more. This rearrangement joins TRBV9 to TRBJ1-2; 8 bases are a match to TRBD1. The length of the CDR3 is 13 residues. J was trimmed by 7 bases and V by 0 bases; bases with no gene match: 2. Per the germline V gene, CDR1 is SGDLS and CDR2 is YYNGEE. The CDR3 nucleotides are TGTGCCAGCAGCGTAGCAGGGGGCTCTGGCTACACCTTC. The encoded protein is CASSVAGGSGYTF. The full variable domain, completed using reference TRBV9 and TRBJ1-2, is DSGVTQTPKHLITATGQRVTLRCSPRSGDLSVYWYQQSLDQGLQFLIQYYNGEERAKGNILERFSAQQFPDLHSELNLSSLELGDSALYFCASSVAGGSGYTFGSGTRLTVV.

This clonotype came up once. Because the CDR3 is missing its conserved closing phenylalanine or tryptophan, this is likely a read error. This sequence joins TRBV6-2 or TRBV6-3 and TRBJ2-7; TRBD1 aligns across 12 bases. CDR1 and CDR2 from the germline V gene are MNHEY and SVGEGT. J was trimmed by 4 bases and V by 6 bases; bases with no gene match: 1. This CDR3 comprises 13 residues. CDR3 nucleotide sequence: TGTGCCAGCAGGGGACAGGGGGCGTACGAGCAGTACCTC. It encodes CASRGQGAYEQYL.

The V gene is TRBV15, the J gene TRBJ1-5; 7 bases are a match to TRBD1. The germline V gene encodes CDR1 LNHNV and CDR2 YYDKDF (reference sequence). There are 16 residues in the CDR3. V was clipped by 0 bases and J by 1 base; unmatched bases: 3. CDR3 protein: CATSRETGRSNQPQHF. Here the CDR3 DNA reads TGTGCCACCAGCAGAGAGACAGGGCGGAGCAATCAGCCCCAGCATTTT. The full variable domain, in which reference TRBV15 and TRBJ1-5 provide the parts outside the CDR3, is DAMVIQNPRYQVTQFGKPVTLSCSQTLNHNVMYWYQQKSSQAPKLLFHYYDKDFNNEADTPDNFQSRRPNTSFCFLDIRSPGLGDTAMYLCATSRETGRSNQPQHFGDGTRLSIL.

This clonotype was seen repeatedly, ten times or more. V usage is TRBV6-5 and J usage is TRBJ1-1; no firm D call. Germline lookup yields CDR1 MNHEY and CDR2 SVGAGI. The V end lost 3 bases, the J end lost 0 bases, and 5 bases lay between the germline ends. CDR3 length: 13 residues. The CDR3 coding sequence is TGTGCCAGCAGTTATGCGGTGAACACTGAAGCTTTCTTT. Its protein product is CASSYAVNTEAFF.

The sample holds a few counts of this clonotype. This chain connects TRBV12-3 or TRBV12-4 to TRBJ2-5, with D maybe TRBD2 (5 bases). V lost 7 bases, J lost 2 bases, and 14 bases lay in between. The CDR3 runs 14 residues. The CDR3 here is CASNQGGFQETQYF. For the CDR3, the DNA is TGTGCCAGCAACCAAGGAGGTTTTCAAGAGACCCAGTACTTC.

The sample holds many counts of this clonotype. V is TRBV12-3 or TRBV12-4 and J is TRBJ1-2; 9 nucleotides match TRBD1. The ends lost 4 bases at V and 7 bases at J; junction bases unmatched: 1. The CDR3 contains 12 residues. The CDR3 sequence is CASSSDRGGYTF. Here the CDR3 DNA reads TGTGCCAGCAGTTCGGACAGGGGTGGCTACACCTTC.

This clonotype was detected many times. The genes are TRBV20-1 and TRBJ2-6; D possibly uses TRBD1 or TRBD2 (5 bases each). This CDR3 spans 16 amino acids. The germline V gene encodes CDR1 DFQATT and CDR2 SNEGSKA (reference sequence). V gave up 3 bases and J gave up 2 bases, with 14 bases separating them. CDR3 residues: CSASDVRDAGANVLTF. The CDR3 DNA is TGCAGTGCTAGCGACGTCCGGGACGCTGGGGCCAACGTCCTGACTTTC.